This entry lists 2 T cell receptor beta chains sequenced from one sample in a study of CD8+ T cells in alopecia areata. Once RNA had been extracted, it was reverse transcribed into cDNA to act as the sequencing template. TCRdb's table, derived via immunoSEQ multiplex PCR, lists solely in-frame clones and lacks some. The sample has a few hundred thousand clones, roughly two fifths seen once. Treatment in this sample: oral pan-JAK inhibitor, 5-10 mg twice daily. The sequenced sample was CD4+ T cells sorted from blood, obtained around week 34, from a patient treated with tofacitinib. The receptors were sampled from a human donor with alopecia areata.

This clone was counted only a few times. The chain recombines TRBV5-6 with TRBJ2-1, with a weak D call TRBD1 (5 bases). The V gene's germline CDR1 is SGHDT and CDR2 YYEEEE. V lost 6 bases, J lost 5 bases, and 9 bases lay in between. This CDR3 comprises 12 residues. DNA of the CDR3: TGTGCCAGCAAAGACAGAAACAATGAGCAGTTCTTC. As protein: CASKDRNNEQFF.

At least ten counts were recorded for this clone. This chain connects TRBV2 to TRBJ2-7; D ambiguous. V dropped 2 bases and J dropped 2 bases, with 1 base sitting between them. There are 11 residues in the CDR3. Per the germline V gene, CDR1 is SNHLY and CDR2 is FYNNEI. CDR3 bases: TGTGCCAGCAGTGAACCCTACGAGCAGTACTTC. This encodes CASSEPYEQYF.